Below, 10 T cell receptor beta chains from the same sample are listed, as sequenced in a study of beta chain features in type 1 diabetes. Sequencing targeted expressed TCRB transcripts, as all isolated RNA had been reverse transcribed. TCRdb keeps only in-frame clones here, not all; method: immunoSEQ multiplex PCR. The table shows fewer than 250,000 clones, with approximately 70% occurring only once. The sequencing input was naive CD4+ T cells from blood. These receptors came from a man aged 25-45 years in good health.

The genes are TRBV25-1 and TRBJ1-2; D gene uncertain. Germline CDR1 MGHDK, CDR2 SYGVNS. Trimming removed 3 bases at V and 4 bases at J, with 15 bases between. The length of the CDR3 is 15 residues. The CDR3 DNA is TGTGCCAGCAGTGATTCTATTCCGGGTTCCTATGGCTACACCTTC. The encoded protein is CASSDSIPGSYGYTF.

J is TRBJ2-3 and V is TRBV2; D is possibly TRBD1 (5 bases). The V end was cut by 7 bases, the J end by 0 bases, with 5 bases between. Germline assignment: CDR1 SNHLY and CDR2 FYNNEI. The CDR3 is 12 residues long. The CDR3 bases are TGTGCCAGCACAGGGAGCACAGATACGCAGTATTTT. Amino acids: CASTGSTDTQYF. Filled out from reference TRBV2 and TRBJ2-3, the complete variable domain reads EPEVTQTPSHQVTQMGQEVILRCVPISNHLYFYWYRQILGQKVEFLVSFYNNEISEKSEIFDDQFSVERPDGSNFTLKIRSTKLEDSAMYFCASTGSTDTQYFGPGTRLTVL.

Points on this clone: Sequence at one end of the junction differs from germline and may be a read error. The chain carries TRBV6-1 and TRBJ2-7; unclear D gene. CDR3 length: 13 amino acids. Germline CDR1 MNHNS, CDR2 SASEGT. The CDR3: CASTESEPYEQYF. The CDR3 DNA follows: TGTGCCAGCACTGAATCGGAGCCCTACGAGCAGTACTTC.

This chain connects TRBV25-1 to TRBJ2-1; 10 positions match TRBD2. Germline V gene sequence: CDR1 MGHDK, CDR2 SYGVNS. CDR3 length: 15 residues. The J segment lost 4 bases and the V segment lost 3 bases, leaving 3 bases of the junction unmatched. The CDR3 bases are TGTGCCAGCAGTGACTTAGCGGGAGGTTACAATGAGCAGTTCTTC. It translates to CASSDLAGGYNEQFF.

V usage is TRBV9 and J usage is TRBJ2-6, with D possibly matching TRBD1 (6 bases). Trimming cost V 0 bases and J 4 bases, with 17 bases left between them. CDR1 is SGDLS and CDR2 is YYNGEE in the germline V gene. The CDR3 has 18 amino acids. CDR3 DNA sequence: TGTGCCAGCAGCGTAGTGCCAGGGGCCTCTCTGGGGGCCAACGTCCTGACTTTC. Protein: CASSVVPGASLGANVLTF.

The chain combines TRBV19 with TRBJ1-1; D uncertain. Trimming left V 3 bases short and J 1 base short, with 6 bases between. CDR1 is LNHDA, CDR2 SQIVND, per germline (reference sequence). CDR3 length: 13 amino acids. The CDR3 DNA is TGTGCCAGTAGTATCCGGGGGAACACTGAAGCTTTCTTT. Translation gives CASSIRGNTEAFF.

The rearrangement joins TRBV5-4 to TRBJ2-2, with D hard to call. Trimming shortened V by 1 base and J by 5 bases, and 6 bases separated the two germline ends. The CDR3 is 13 amino acids. Germline assignment: CDR1 SGHNT and CDR2 YYREEE (reference sequence). CDR3 coding DNA: TGTGCCAGCAGCTTGCAGCAGACCGGGGAGCTGTTTTTT. Translation gives CASSLQQTGELFF.

J is TRBJ2-1 and V is TRBV4-1; 11 positions agree with TRBD2. CDR1 and CDR2 from the germline V gene are MGHRA and YSYEKL. The CDR3 is made up of 16 amino acids. J was trimmed by 7 bases and V by 4 bases; bases with no gene match: 9. The CDR3 DNA reads as TGCGCCAGCAGCCGATTTCTAGCGGGAGGTCAAAATGAGCAGTTCTTC. Translating it yields CASSRFLAGGQNEQFF.

The J gene is TRBJ2-5, the V gene TRBV10-3; the D call may be TRBD1 or TRBD2 (6 bases each). The CDR3 runs to 14 residues. CDR1 ENHRY and CDR2 SYGVKD come from the germline V gene. Trimming took 8 bases from V and 5 from J, leaving 18 bases between them. The CDR3 sequence is CAIGGRGARETQYF. The DNA for the CDR3 is TGTGCCATCGGAGGTAGGGGGGCGAGGGAGACCCAGTACTTC.

This clone was counted only a few times. This chain uses TRBV5-1 with TRBJ2-7, with TRBD2 matching over 11 bases. CDR3 size: 15 residues. CDR1 SGHRS and CDR2 YFSETQ come from the germline V gene. After removal of 2 bases from V and 1 base from J, the junction contained 2 bases not matched to a gene. This CDR3 is CASSLLAGVSYEQYF. The CDR3 region has the DNA TGCGCCAGCAGCTTACTAGCGGGGGTTTCCTACGAGCAGTACTTC. The full variable domain, its missing parts supplied by reference TRBV5-1 and TRBJ2-7, is KAGVTQTPRYLIKTRGQQVTLSCSPISGHRSVSWYQQTPGQGLQFLFEYFSETQRNKGNFPGRFSGRQFSNSRSEMNVSTLELGDSALYLCASSLLAGVSYEQYFGPGTRLTVT.